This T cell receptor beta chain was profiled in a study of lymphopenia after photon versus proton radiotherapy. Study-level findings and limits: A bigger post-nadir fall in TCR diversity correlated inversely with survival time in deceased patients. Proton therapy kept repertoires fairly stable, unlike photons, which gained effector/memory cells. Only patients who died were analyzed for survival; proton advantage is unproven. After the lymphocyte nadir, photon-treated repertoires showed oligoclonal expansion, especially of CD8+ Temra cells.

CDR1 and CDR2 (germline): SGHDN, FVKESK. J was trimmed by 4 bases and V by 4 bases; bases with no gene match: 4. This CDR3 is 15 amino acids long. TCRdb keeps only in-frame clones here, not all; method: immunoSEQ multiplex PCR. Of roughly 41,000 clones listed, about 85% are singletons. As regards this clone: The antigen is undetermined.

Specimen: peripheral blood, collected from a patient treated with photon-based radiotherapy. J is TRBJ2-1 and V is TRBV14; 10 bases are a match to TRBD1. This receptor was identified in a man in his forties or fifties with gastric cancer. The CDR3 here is CASSPRDRGYNEQFF. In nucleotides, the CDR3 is TGTGCCAGCAGCCCCCGGGACAGGGGATACAATGAGCAGTTCTTC.